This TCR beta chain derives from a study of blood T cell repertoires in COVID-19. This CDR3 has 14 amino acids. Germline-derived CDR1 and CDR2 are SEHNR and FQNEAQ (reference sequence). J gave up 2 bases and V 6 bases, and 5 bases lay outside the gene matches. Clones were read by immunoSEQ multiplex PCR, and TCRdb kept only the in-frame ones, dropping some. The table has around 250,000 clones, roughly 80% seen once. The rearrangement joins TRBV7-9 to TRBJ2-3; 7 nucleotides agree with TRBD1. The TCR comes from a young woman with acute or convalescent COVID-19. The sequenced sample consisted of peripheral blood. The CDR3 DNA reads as TGTGCCAGCAGTGACGGACAGGACACAGATACGCAGTATTTT. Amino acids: CASSDGQDTDTQYF.